This note documents a single TCR beta chain sequence. The V and J ends lost 3 bases and 2 bases, in that order; junction bases with no gene match: 7. CDR1 MNHEY and CDR2 SMNVEV come from the germline V gene (reference sequence). This CDR3 comprises 15 residues. This sample is drawn from a study of blood T cell repertoires in COVID-19. Across the study: Italy, Spain and the United States were the sources of the convalescent and acute COVID-19 samples. Nucleic acid was either cDNA or gDNA, and it came from T cells, B-cell-depleted T cells, or PBMCs.

The authors' processing: From reference gene primer amplification, estimates of nucleated cell counts were derived. Clones were sequenced by immunoSEQ multiplex PCR, and TCRdb holds only the in-frame ones, with some missing. Clone size and V and J calls were adopted from that table, with D and trimming inferred from the DNA. The table includes around 76,000 clones, more than 65% detected once. The sequencing sample was made of peripheral blood. The receptor comes from a woman in her 70s with acute or convalescent COVID-19. The rearrangement links TRBV27 to TRBJ2-7, with TRBD1 matching over 7 bases. The CDR3 loop reads CASSLIQQGTYEQYF. The CDR3 coding sequence is TGTGCCAGCAGTTTGATCCAACAGGGGACCTACGAGCAGTACTTC.